The text below deals with one TCR beta chain. What it binds is unknown. Genomic DNA templated the TCR beta VDJ and CDR3 profiling. TCRdb independently ran MiXCR on the reads; one entry per CDR3 protein. This table has around 180,000 distinct CDR3 sequences, 64% appearing once. This sample stems from a study of CD8+CD57+ T cells in acquired aplastic anemia. As for the study in general: Roughly 3 ug was the average amount of DNA from sorted CD4+ and CD8+ cells.

Study-wide findings and caveats: A set of 25 to 30 CD8+ CDR3 sequences was shared between patients and controls, and these sequences appeared highly expressed in patients.

Trimming shortened V by 3 bases and J by 6 bases, and 9 bases separated the two germline ends. The CDR3 totals 14 residues. The germline CDR1 and CDR2 sequences are ENHRY and SYGVKD. The chain uses TRBV10-3 and TRBJ1-6; a weak D match, TRBD1 (5 bases). This TCR was sampled from a human donor with severe aplastic anemia or a healthy control (not recorded which). The specimen sequenced was sorted CD4+, CD8+, or CD8+CD57+ T cells (not recorded which) from PBMCs. DNA of the CDR3: TGTGCCATCAGTGAACAGGCTCCTAATTCACCCCTCCACTTT. Its protein is CAISEQAPNSPLHF.